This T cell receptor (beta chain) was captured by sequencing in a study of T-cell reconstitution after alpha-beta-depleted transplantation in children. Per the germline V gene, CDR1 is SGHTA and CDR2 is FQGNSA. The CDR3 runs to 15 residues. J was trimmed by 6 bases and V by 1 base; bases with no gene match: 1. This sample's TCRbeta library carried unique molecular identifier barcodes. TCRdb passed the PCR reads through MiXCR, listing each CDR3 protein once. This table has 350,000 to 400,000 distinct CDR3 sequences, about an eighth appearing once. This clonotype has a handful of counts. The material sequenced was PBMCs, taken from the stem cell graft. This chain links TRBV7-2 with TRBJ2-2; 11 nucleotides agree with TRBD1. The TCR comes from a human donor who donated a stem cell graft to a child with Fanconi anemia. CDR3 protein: CASSLGGQGAGELFF. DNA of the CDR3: TGTGCCAGCAGCTTAGGGGGACAGGGGGCCGGGGAGCTGTTTTTT.